The present T cell receptor beta chain was sequenced within a study of blood T cell repertoires in COVID-19. Study in general: Material from acute and convalescent COVID-19 was sourced from the United States, Italy and Spain. Sources were T cells, B-cell-depleted T cells, or PBMCs; the material itself was cDNA or gDNA.

Per the original methods: Amplification with reference gene primers provided the estimates of nucleated cell counts. Only in-frame clones appear in the TCRdb table, and some are missing; sequencing was by immunoSEQ multiplex PCR. V and J calls and clone size are those listed in that table; D and trimming were worked out from the DNA. The sample has roughly 96,000 clones, about 81% seen once. The sequence was obtained from a man in his sixties with acute or convalescent COVID-19. Sequencing was carried out using peripheral blood.

The CDR3 DNA reads TGTGCCAGCAGAACCGGACAGAGGAACACTGAAGCTTTCTTT. This codes for CASRTGQRNTEAFF. The chain uses TRBV2 and TRBJ1-1, with D possibly TRBD1 on 6 matching bases. Germline V gene sequence: CDR1 SNHLY, CDR2 FYNNEI. The CDR3 has 14 residues. V lost 6 bases to trimming and J lost 1 base, with 12 bases between them.